The 16 T cell receptor beta chains given below trace back to one sample, sequenced in a study of T cell changes during pregnancy in multiple sclerosis. Sequencing used immunoSEQ multiplex PCR; TCRdb keeps in-frame clones, though not all of them. The sample holds about 38,000 clones, over 90% seen once. This specimen consisted of CD4+ T cells from peripheral blood mononuclear cells, obtained after pregnancy. The source of these receptors is a female donor in good health, enrolled as a control in a pregnancy study.

This chain links TRBV5-8 with TRBJ2-1; TRBD2 aligns across 13 bases. After removal of 2 bases from V and 8 bases from J, the junction contained 19 bases not matched to a gene. This CDR3 is 20 amino acids long. Germline CDR1 SGHTS, CDR2 YDEGEE. This CDR3 is CASSLHAGTSGVLRFHEQFF. The CDR3 DNA follows: TGTGCCAGCAGCTTACACGCCGGGACTAGCGGGGTCCTACGGTTCCATGAGCAGTTCTTC.

The rearrangement links TRBV5-1 to TRBJ1-5, with D tentatively TRBD1 (5 bases). CDR3 length equals 14 residues. Trimming took off 0 bases at V and 5 bases at J, with 9 bases between the two ends. Per the germline V gene, CDR1 is SGHRS and CDR2 is YFSETQ. CDR3 protein: CASSLGGRDQPQHF. CDR3 in DNA: TGCGCCAGCAGCTTGGGAGGCAGGGATCAGCCCCAGCATTTT.

V usage is TRBV9 and J usage is TRBJ1-5; 7 nucleotides match TRBD1. The CDR3 runs to 15 residues. V lost 3 bases and J lost 3; bases outside the gene matches: 6. Germline loops: CDR1 SGDLS, CDR2 YYNGEE. The CDR3 region has the DNA TGTGCCAGCAGCGGGGGGACAGAACTCAATCAGCCCCAGCATTTT. It specifies CASSGGTELNQPQHF.

This rearrangement joins TRBV29-1 to TRBJ2-2; TRBD1 agrees at 9 bases. Germline values: CDR1 SQVTM, CDR2 ANQGSEA. The CDR3 loop spans 16 amino acids. The V gene end was trimmed by 6 bases and the J gene end by 1 base; junction bases not matched to a gene: 9. CDR3 residues: CSVPPGTGRNTGELFF. CDR3 coding DNA: TGCAGCGTGCCACCCGGGACAGGGAGGAACACCGGGGAGCTGTTTTTT.

V gene TRBV29-1 combines with J gene TRBJ1-2; no reliable D call. V was trimmed by 4 bases and J by 4 bases, leaving 10 bases between them. Per the germline V gene, CDR1 is SQVTM and CDR2 is ANQGSEA. The CDR3 is made up of 12 amino acids. CDR3 in DNA: TGCAGCGTTGGGGCGGGTGGCTATGGCTACACCTTC. It specifies CSVGAGGYGYTF.

The chain combines TRBV7-2 with TRBJ1-2; 7 bases line up with TRBD1. The CDR3 is 16 amino acids. Germline V gives CDR1 SGHTA, CDR2 FQGNSA. V lost 1 base, J lost 5 bases, and 10 bases stayed unmatched. This CDR3 reads CASSLGGPGQSYGYTF. The DNA for the CDR3 is TGTGCCAGCAGCTTAGGGGGTCCGGGACAGAGTTATGGCTACACCTTC.

V usage is TRBV10-1 and J usage is TRBJ2-1, with 9 bases identical to TRBD2. Trimming removed 1 base from V and 7 bases from J; junction bases left unmatched: 14. Looked up from germline, CDR1 is WNHNN and CDR2 is SYGVQD (reference sequence). The CDR3 consists of 18 residues. Written as DNA, the CDR3 is TGCGCCAGCAGTGAGTTGAGGTTGGGTAGCGGGGGAAGGAATGAGCAGTTCTTC. Its protein is CASSELRLGSGGRNEQFF.

This clone was seen once. The rearrangement uses TRBV27 and TRBJ2-7, with 10 nucleotides matching TRBD1. Germline values: CDR1 MNHEY, CDR2 SMNVEV (reference sequence). V dropped 3 bases and J dropped 5; count of bases not matched to a gene: 7. This CDR3 spans 15 amino acids. The CDR3 sequence is CASSLRDRGPHEQYF. CDR3 coding DNA: TGTGCCAGCAGTTTGAGAGACAGGGGGCCCCACGAGCAGTACTTC.

The J gene is TRBJ2-2, the V gene TRBV29-1; 10 nucleotides agree with TRBD1. The germline gives CDR1 SQVTM, CDR2 ANQGSEA. The CDR3 sequence is 15 residues long. The V segment lost 5 bases and the J segment 0 bases; nucleotides outside the gene matches: 3. The CDR3 here is CSVLGTGANTGELFF. The CDR3 DNA is TGCAGCGTTCTTGGGACAGGGGCGAACACCGGGGAGCTGTTTTTT.

V gene TRBV25-1 combines with J gene TRBJ2-3; D is ambiguous. Trimming cost V 3 bases and J 3 bases, with 13 bases left between them. Germline V gives CDR1 MGHDK, CDR2 SYGVNS. This CDR3 region has 15 residues. The CDR3 sequence: CASSERKIRTDTQYF. Written as DNA, the CDR3 is TGTGCCAGCAGTGAGAGGAAGATAAGGACAGATACGCAGTATTTT.

Here the CDR3 reads CASSLGSGSEKLFF. The CDR3, as DNA: TGTGCCAGCAGCTTAGGGAGTGGGTCTGAAAAACTGTTTTTT. The chain uses TRBV7-2 and TRBJ1-4; D remains unclear. V gave up 1 base and J gave up 7 bases, with 10 bases separating them. CDR3 length: 14 residues. Germline V gene sequence: CDR1 SGHTA, CDR2 FQGNSA.

The chain combines TRBV7-8 with TRBJ2-3; D uncertain. Germline lookup yields CDR1 SGHVS and CDR2 FQNEAQ. This CDR3 is built from 14 residues. V gave up 1 base and J gave up 3 bases, with 8 bases separating them. In DNA form, the CDR3 reads TGTGCCAGCAGCTTAGAAATTGCGACAGATACGCAGTATTTT. Its protein product is CASSLEIATDTQYF.

The V call is TRBV11-2, the J call TRBJ2-7; the D is unclear. Trimming took 5 bases from V and 1 from J, leaving 12 bases between them. Germline V lookup: CDR1 SGHAT, CDR2 FQNNGV. This CDR3 is built from 14 residues. The DNA for the CDR3 is TGTGCCAGCAGCCTTCTGATGACATCCTACGAGCAGTACTTC. Its protein product is CASSLLMTSYEQYF.

V and J are TRBV7-8 and TRBJ2-7; 9 nucleotides match TRBD2. Germline assignment: CDR1 SGHVS and CDR2 FQNEAQ. This CDR3 contains 16 residues. Germline trimming cut 5 bases from V and 3 bases from J; bases unmatched to any gene: 11. The CDR3 region is CASSRGKGSGSYEQYF. The CDR3 nucleotides read TGTGCCAGCAGCAGGGGCAAGGGTAGCGGGAGCTACGAGCAGTACTTC. The complete variable domain, with remaining parts taken from reference TRBV7-8 and TRBJ2-7, reads GAGVSQSPRYKVAKRGQDVALRCDPISGHVSLFWYQQALGQGPEFLTYFQNEAQLDKSGLPSDRFFAERPEGSVSTLKIQRTQQEDSAVYLCASSRGKGSGSYEQYFGPGTRLTVT.

This sequence joins TRBV7-8 and TRBJ1-3, with 8 positions matching TRBD1. The length of the CDR3 is 16 residues. J was trimmed by 0 bases and V by 5 bases; bases with no gene match: 6. Germline values: CDR1 SGHVS, CDR2 FQNEAQ. CDR3: CASSPGTGGSGNTIYF. CDR3 in DNA: TGTGCCAGCAGCCCCGGGACAGGTGGCTCTGGAAACACCATATATTTT.

The chain has TRBV7-2 and TRBJ2-2, with 15 bases lining up with TRBD2. The CDR3 runs to 16 residues. Unmatched junction bases numbered 6, after V lost 6 bases and J lost 7 bases. Per germline, CDR1 SGHTA and CDR2 FQGNSA. CDR3 nucleotide sequence: TGTGCCAGCAGTTACGGACTAGCGGGAGGGGGCGGGGAGCTGTTTTTT. Protein sequence: CASSYGLAGGGGELFF.